This T cell receptor (beta chain) was documented in a study of cytomegalovirus exposure and HLA in healthy donors. The table lists this clone with a few counts. What it recognizes is unknown. PCR used 60 Vbeta primers and 13 Jbeta primers. Libraries were prepared by immunoSEQ multiplex PCR; TCRdb keeps only in-frame clonotypes and omits some of them. This table has more than 95,000 clones, about 80% appearing once. Broader study findings: Reported findings show TCR beta sequences accurately forecast HLA-A and HLA-B alleles in most subjects.

V lost 6 bases, J lost 1 base, and 14 bases lay in between. The germline V gene encodes CDR1 SGHDT and CDR2 YYEEEE. CDR3 size: 14 residues. This chain uses TRBV5-6 with TRBJ2-7; maybe TRBD1 (8 bases). Sequenced: PBMCs. The sequence was collected from a man aged 18-30 years in good health and CMV-seronegative. The CDR3 sequence: CASNYRGGSYEQYF. In nucleotides, the CDR3 is TGTGCCAGCAACTACAGGGGGGGGTCCTACGAGCAGTACTTC.